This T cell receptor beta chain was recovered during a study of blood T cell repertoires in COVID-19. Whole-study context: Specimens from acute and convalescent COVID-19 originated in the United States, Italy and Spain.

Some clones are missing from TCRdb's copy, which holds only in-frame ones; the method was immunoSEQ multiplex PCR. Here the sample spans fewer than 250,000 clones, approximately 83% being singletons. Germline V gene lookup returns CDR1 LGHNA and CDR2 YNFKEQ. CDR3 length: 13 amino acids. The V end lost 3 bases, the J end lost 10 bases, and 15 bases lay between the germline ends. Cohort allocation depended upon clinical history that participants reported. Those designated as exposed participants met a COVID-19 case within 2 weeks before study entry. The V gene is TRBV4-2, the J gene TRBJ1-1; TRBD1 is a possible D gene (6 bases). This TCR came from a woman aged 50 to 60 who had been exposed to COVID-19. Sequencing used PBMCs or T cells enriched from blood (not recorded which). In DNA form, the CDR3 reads TGTGCCAGCAGCCAGGAGCTACAGGGTCGAGCTTTCTTT. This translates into CASSQELQGRAFF.